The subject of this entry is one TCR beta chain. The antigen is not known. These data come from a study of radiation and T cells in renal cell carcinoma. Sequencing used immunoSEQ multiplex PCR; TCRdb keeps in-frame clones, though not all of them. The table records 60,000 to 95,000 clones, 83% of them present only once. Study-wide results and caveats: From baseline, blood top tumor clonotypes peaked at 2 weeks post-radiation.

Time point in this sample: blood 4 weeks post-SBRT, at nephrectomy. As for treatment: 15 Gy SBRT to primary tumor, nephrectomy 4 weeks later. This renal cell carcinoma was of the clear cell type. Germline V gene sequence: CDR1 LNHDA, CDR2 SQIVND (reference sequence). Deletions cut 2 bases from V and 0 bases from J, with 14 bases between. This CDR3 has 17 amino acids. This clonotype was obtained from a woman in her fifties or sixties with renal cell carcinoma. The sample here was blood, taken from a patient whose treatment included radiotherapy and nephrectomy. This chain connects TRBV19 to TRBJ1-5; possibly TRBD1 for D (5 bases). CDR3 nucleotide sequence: TGTGCCAGTAGTATATGGGGCCAGGGAGGTAGCAATCAGCCCCAGCATTTT. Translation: CASSIWGQGGSNQPQHF.